The clone carrying this T cell receptor (beta chain) showed up just a few times. These data originate in a study of T cells after yellow fever vaccination. Each CDR3 protein gets one entry after TCRdb re-called the 5' RACE reads with MiXCR. The sample holds around 550,000 distinct CDR3 sequences, 19% seen once. This receptor was taken from a man younger than 45 who received the YFV17D yellow fever vaccine. The sequencing here drew on PBMCs, taken 15 days after the yellow fever booster vaccination.

Here the CDR3 DNA reads TGCAGCGTCGACGGAGGGACAGGGAAGACCCAGTACTTC. As protein: CSVDGGTGKTQYF. V gene TRBV29-1 combines with J gene TRBJ2-5, with 9 bases lining up with TRBD1. The J segment lost 6 bases and the V segment lost 6 bases, leaving 8 bases of the junction unmatched. The CDR3 is 13 amino acids. Germline-derived CDR1 and CDR2 are SQVTM and ANQGSEA.